This T cell receptor beta chain was recorded in a study of cytomegalovirus exposure and HLA in healthy donors. General study findings and limits: Rarity held for most TCR sequences, but there were some public TCRs that occurred in many donors.

The repertoire was sequenced with immunoSEQ multiplex PCR; TCRdb's copy has only in-frame clones and lacks some. The data show tens of thousands of clones, 89% seen once. This clone was recorded once. What it binds is unknown. The V segment lost 7 bases and the J segment 0 bases; nucleotides outside the gene matches: 12. The germline V gene has CDR1 LNHDA and CDR2 SQIVND (reference sequence). The CDR3 spans 19 residues. Material for sequencing was PBMCs. The gene calls are TRBV19 and TRBJ2-1; TRBD2 aligns across 13 bases. The sequence came from a woman under 30 in good health and CMV-seronegative. The CDR3: CASNRLLAGGPSSYNEQFF. DNA for the CDR3: TGTGCCAGTAACCGTCTACTAGCGGGGGGGCCGAGCTCCTACAATGAGCAGTTCTTC. Variable domain in full (rest from reference TRBV19 and TRBJ2-1): DGGITQSPKYLFRKEGQNVTLSCEQNLNHDAMYWYRQDPGQGLRLIYYSQIVNDFQKGDIAEGYSVSREKKESFPLTVTSAQKNPTAFYLCASNRLLAGGPSSYNEQFFGPGTRLTVL.